Listed below are T cell receptor beta chains from one sample, sequenced in a study of blood T cell repertoires in COVID-19. Repertoires were generated with immunoSEQ multiplex PCR, while TCRdb's copy carries only in-frame clones and drops some. The sample lists a few hundred thousand clones; under 90% were seen once. Sequenced input: peripheral blood. The source of these receptors is a woman aged 18-29 years with acute or convalescent COVID-19. The CDR3 runs from the conserved cysteine through the conserved F or W. The D gene is left open where the match is weak. Clone size is given for some rows only: seen once, a few or many times, or a class if the clone is expanded.

CDR3nt: TGTGCCAGCAGTGACCGAGATACCTCTGGAAACACCATATATTTT
CDR3aa: CASSDRDTSGNTIYF
abundance: NA
j_gene: TRBJ1-3
v_gene: TRBV6-4
d_gene: NA

CDR3nt: TGTGCCAGCAGTGAGGGTGGGGGGGCGAATCCCAATGAGCAGTTCTTC
CDR3aa: CASSEGGGANPNEQFF
abundance: NA
j_gene: TRBJ2-1
v_gene: TRBV25-1
d_gene: NA

CDR3nt: TGTGCCAGCAGTTTCTACAGGGTTGGGCAGCCCCAGCATTTT
CDR3aa: CASSFYRVGQPQHF
abundance: NA
j_gene: TRBJ1-5
v_gene: TRBV28
d_gene: NA

CDR3nt: TGTGCCAGCAGTTTGGGGACAGGGGTGGGATACGAGCAGTACTTC
CDR3aa: CASSLGTGVGYEQYF
abundance: NA
j_gene: TRBJ2-7
v_gene: TRBV28
d_gene: TRBD1

CDR3nt: TGTGCCTGGAGACGGAAACAGGGGGCCGGGGAGCTGTTTTTT
CDR3aa: CAWRRKQGAGELFF
abundance: NA
j_gene: TRBJ2-2
v_gene: TRBV30
d_gene: TRBD1

CDR3nt: TGTGCCACCAGCAGACAGGGGGAGTTTGATGGCTACACCTTC
CDR3aa: CATSRQGEFDGYTF
abundance: NA
j_gene: TRBJ1-2
v_gene: TRBV15
d_gene: TRBD1

CDR3nt: TGTGCCACCTACCGACCAGGGGGTGACTATGGCTACACCTTC
CDR3aa: CATYRPGGDYGYTF
abundance: NA
j_gene: TRBJ1-2
v_gene: TRBV28
d_gene: TRBD1

CDR3nt: TGTGCCAGCAGGCGGGACGCTGGAGTGGGCGGGGAGCTGTTTTTT
CDR3aa: CASRRDAGVGGELFF
abundance: NA
j_gene: TRBJ2-2
v_gene: TRBV6-4
d_gene: NA

CDR3nt: TGTGCCAGCAGCCCCGGGACAGTCTCTGGAAACACCATATATTTT
CDR3aa: CASSPGTVSGNTIYF
abundance: NA
j_gene: TRBJ1-3
v_gene: TRBV7-6
d_gene: TRBD1

CDR3nt: TGTGCCAGTAGTCTACCGAATTCACCCCTCCACTTT
CDR3aa: CASSLPNSPLHF
abundance: NA
j_gene: TRBJ1-6
v_gene: TRBV19
d_gene: NA

CDR3nt: TGCGCCAGCAGGTCGGGACAGAACACCGGGGAGCTGTTTTTT
CDR3aa: CASRSGQNTGELFF
abundance: NA
j_gene: TRBJ2-2
v_gene: TRBV10-1
d_gene: NA

CDR3nt: TGTGCCAGCAGCTTTGGTCTACAAGAGACCCAGTACTTC
CDR3aa: CASSFGLQETQYF
abundance: once
j_gene: TRBJ2-5
v_gene: TRBV11-2
d_gene: NA

CDR3nt: TGTGCCAGCATGATGACAGGGGGCTATGGCTACACCTTC
CDR3aa: CASMMTGGYGYTF
abundance: NA
j_gene: TRBJ1-2
v_gene: TRBV6-5
d_gene: TRBD1

CDR3nt: TGTGCCACCAGCATTAGACAGGGCTCACCCCTCCACTTT
CDR3aa: CATSIRQGSPLHF
abundance: once
j_gene: TRBJ1-6
v_gene: TRBV15
d_gene: TRBD1

CDR3nt: TGTGCCAGCTCACTTCAACAGGGGAACACTGAAGCTTTCTTT
CDR3aa: CASSLQQGNTEAFF
abundance: NA
j_gene: TRBJ1-1
v_gene: TRBV18
d_gene: NA

CDR3nt: TGTGCCAGCACGCCTTCCGGGACAGGGGGATGGACTGAAGCTTTCTTT
CDR3aa: CASTPSGTGGWTEAFF
abundance: NA
j_gene: TRBJ1-1
v_gene: TRBV14
d_gene: TRBD1

CDR3nt: TGTGCCAGCAGTGAAACAGGGTTGGGGTATGGCTACACCTTC
CDR3aa: CASSETGLGYGYTF
abundance: NA
j_gene: TRBJ1-2
v_gene: TRBV25-1
d_gene: NA

CDR3nt: TGTGCCAGCAGCTTGGTGGACAGGGAAGAGGGCTACACCTTC
CDR3aa: CASSLVDREEGYTF
abundance: NA
j_gene: TRBJ1-2
v_gene: TRBV5-6
d_gene: TRBD1

CDR3nt: TGTGCCAGCAGCCAAAATGAAGAACTAGCGGGACCCTACAATGAGCAGTTCTTC
CDR3aa: CASSQNEELAGPYNEQFF
abundance: NA
j_gene: TRBJ2-1
v_gene: TRBV3-1/TRBV3-2
d_gene: TRBD2

CDR3nt: TGTGCCAGCAGCTTGTTTACTTCTGGCGGGAGGCCCTACAATGAGCAGTTCTTC
CDR3aa: CASSLFTSGGRPYNEQFF
abundance: NA
j_gene: TRBJ2-1
v_gene: TRBV5-6
d_gene: TRBD2

CDR3nt: TGCGCCAGCAGCTTTGGCGGGGATACCTACGAGCAGTACTTC
CDR3aa: CASSFGGDTYEQYF
abundance: NA
j_gene: TRBJ2-7
v_gene: TRBV5-1
d_gene: NA

CDR3nt: TGCGCCAGCAGCTTGGGGCAGGGTTGGGTTTCGGAGACCCAGTACTTC
CDR3aa: CASSLGQGWVSETQYF
abundance: NA
j_gene: TRBJ2-5
v_gene: TRBV5-1
d_gene: NA

CDR3nt: TGCAGTGCTAGAGATCAGGTTGAGCAGTTCTTC
CDR3aa: CSARDQVEQFF
abundance: NA
j_gene: TRBJ2-1
v_gene: TRBV20-1
d_gene: NA

CDR3nt: TGCGCCAGCAGCGTCTCTAGCCCTGCACAAGATACGCAGTATTTT
CDR3aa: CASSVSSPAQDTQYF
abundance: NA
j_gene: TRBJ2-3
v_gene: TRBV5-1
d_gene: NA

CDR3nt: TGTGCCAGCAGCTTGGGATTTTCTAGGTACGAGCAGTACTTC
CDR3aa: CASSLGFSRYEQYF
abundance: NA
j_gene: TRBJ2-7
v_gene: TRBV5-6
d_gene: NA

CDR3nt: TGCGCCAGCAGCTTGGCCAAGGGGCAGAACTATGGCTACACCTTC
CDR3aa: CASSLAKGQNYGYTF
abundance: NA
j_gene: TRBJ1-2
v_gene: TRBV5-1
d_gene: NA

CDR3nt: TGTGCCTGGATTATACAGGGGAACTATGGCTACACCTTC
CDR3aa: CAWIIQGNYGYTF
abundance: once
j_gene: TRBJ1-2
v_gene: TRBV30
d_gene: TRBD1

CDR3nt: TGTGCCAGCAGCTTGGCAGGACAGGGTTTGAGGTCACCCCTCCACTTT
CDR3aa: CASSLAGQGLRSPLHF
abundance: NA
j_gene: TRBJ1-6
v_gene: TRBV5-4
d_gene: TRBD1

CDR3nt: TGTGCCAGCAGCCCCCACAAGAACACCGGGGAGCTGTTTTTT
CDR3aa: CASSPHKNTGELFF
abundance: NA
j_gene: TRBJ2-2
v_gene: TRBV7-3
d_gene: NA

CDR3nt: TGTGCCAGCAGCTATCGAACTAGCGGATTCCAAGAGACCCAGTACTTC
CDR3aa: CASSYRTSGFQETQYF
abundance: NA
j_gene: TRBJ2-5
v_gene: TRBV3-1/TRBV3-2
d_gene: TRBD2

CDR3nt: TGTGCCAGCAGTTTCTTTGACAGTGATCAGCCCCAGCATTTT
CDR3aa: CASSFFDSDQPQHF
abundance: NA
j_gene: TRBJ1-5
v_gene: TRBV28
d_gene: NA

CDR3nt: TGTGCCAGCAGTGAGGGACAGGGCGGGAGCTATGGCTACACCTTC
CDR3aa: CASSEGQGGSYGYTF
abundance: NA
j_gene: TRBJ1-2
v_gene: TRBV6-1
d_gene: TRBD1

CDR3nt: TGCGCCAGCATGGGTCTAGCGGGTACGGTCTACAATGAGCAGTTCTTC
CDR3aa: CASMGLAGTVYNEQFF
abundance: NA
j_gene: TRBJ2-1
v_gene: TRBV10-2
d_gene: TRBD2

CDR3nt: TGCGCCAGCAGTCTGACAGGGACAGGGGGCTCCAATAACTATGGCTACACCTTC
CDR3aa: CASSLTGTGGSNNYGYTF
abundance: NA
j_gene: TRBJ1-2
v_gene: TRBV5-1
d_gene: TRBD1

CDR3nt: TGTGCCAGCAGCTTAGCGGCAGGGGGAAATGAAAAACTGTTTTTT
CDR3aa: CASSLAAGGNEKLFF
abundance: NA
j_gene: TRBJ1-4
v_gene: TRBV7-8
d_gene: TRBD1

CDR3nt: TGCGCCAGCAGCCAAGATTTCACAGGGTATCAGCCCCAGCATTTT
CDR3aa: CASSQDFTGYQPQHF
abundance: NA
j_gene: TRBJ1-5
v_gene: TRBV4-3
d_gene: NA

CDR3nt: TGTGCCAGTAATGAGATCGGGGGTCAGCCCCAGCATTTT
CDR3aa: CASNEIGGQPQHF
abundance: NA
j_gene: TRBJ1-5
v_gene: TRBV19
d_gene: NA

CDR3nt: TGTGCCAGCAGCAAAGGTTGCACTAGCGCACAGAACACCGGGGAGCTGTTTTTT
CDR3aa: CASSKGCTSAQNTGELFF
abundance: NA
j_gene: TRBJ2-2
v_gene: TRBV21-1
d_gene: NA